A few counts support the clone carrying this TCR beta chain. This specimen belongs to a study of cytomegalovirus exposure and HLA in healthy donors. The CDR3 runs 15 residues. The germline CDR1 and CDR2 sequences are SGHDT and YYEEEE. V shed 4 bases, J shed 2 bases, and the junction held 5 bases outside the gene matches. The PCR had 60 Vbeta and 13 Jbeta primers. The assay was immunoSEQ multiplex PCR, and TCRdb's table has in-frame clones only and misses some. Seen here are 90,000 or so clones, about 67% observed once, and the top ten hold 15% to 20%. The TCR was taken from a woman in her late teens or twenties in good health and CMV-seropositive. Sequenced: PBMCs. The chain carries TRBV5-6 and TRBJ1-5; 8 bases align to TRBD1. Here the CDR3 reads CASSTGQDRNQPQHF. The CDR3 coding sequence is TGTGCCAGCAGCACGGGACAGGACCGCAATCAGCCCCAGCATTTT.